This TCR beta chain was documented in a study of CD8+ T cells in alopecia areata. On the study more broadly: Dosing spanned 6 to 18 months on tofacitinib, then 6 months off drug. Study-level points and caveats: For lesional scalp, especially alopecia totalis/universalis, clonality was higher than in normal scalp.

As the sequencing template, cDNA was produced by extracting RNA and reverse transcribing it. Only in-frame clones appear in the TCRdb table, and some are missing; sequencing was by immunoSEQ multiplex PCR. Here the sample spans approximately 9,300 clones, more than 65% being singletons. Researchers took lesional scalp punch biopsies and peripheral blood from people who were alopecia areata patients. As regards this clone: The target antigen is unknown.

The sequenced sample was skin. The sequence came from a human donor with alopecia areata.

CDR3 sequence reads: CASRQRASLRDTQYF. CDR3 coding DNA: TGTGCCAGCAGACAAAGAGCCTCTTTGAGAGATACGCAGTATTTT. J is TRBJ2-3 and V is TRBV2; the D is unclear. The germline V and J ends were trimmed by 6 bases and 5 bases, with 18 bases remaining between them. CDR3 length equals 15 residues. CDR1 SNHLY and CDR2 FYNNEI come from the germline V gene. Looking up the rest from reference TRBV2 and TRBJ2-3 gives the full variable domain: EPEVTQTPSHQVTQMGQEVILRCVPISNHLYFYWYRQILGQKVEFLVSFYNNEISEKSEIFDDQFSVERPDGSNFTLKIRSTKLEDSAMYFCASRQRASLRDTQYFGPGTRLTVL.